Listed below are T cell receptor beta chains from one sample, sequenced in a study of PD-1 blockade in mismatch repair-deficient tumors. Assay used: immunoSEQ multiplex PCR; TCRdb lists only in-frame clones, some missing. The table has tens of thousands of clones, over 70% seen once. The starting material was PBMCs, obtained around 40 weeks after starting pembrolizumab. These receptors were obtained from an adult with mismatch repair-deficient cancer. The CDR3 runs from the conserved cysteine through the conserved F or W. A D gene is named only where the DNA matches it firmly. Clone size is shown for a subset of rows, as once, few, many or a class of expanded clone.

D gene,clone size,J gene,V gene,CDR3 DNA,CDR3 protein
NA,NA,TRBJ2-7,TRBV5-1,TGCGCCAGCAGCTTGGCCGAAGAGACAGGTTCCTACGAGCAGTACTTC,CASSLAEETGSYEQYF
TRBD2,NA,TRBJ2-3,TRBV28,TGTGCCAGCACCGAGAGCGGGATTAGGGCAGATACGCAGTATTTT,CASTESGIRADTQYF
TRBD2,NA,TRBJ2-3,TRBV5-1,TGCGCCAGCAGCTGGGGGACTAGCGGGAGTAGAGATACGCAGTATTTT,CASSWGTSGSRDTQYF
TRBD1,NA,TRBJ1-5,TRBV5-4,TGTGCCAGCAGCCTCGGGACAGGGGGTCAGCCCCAGCATTTT,CASSLGTGGQPQHF
TRBD2,once,TRBJ2-3,TRBV5-4,TGTGCCAGCAGCTCAACGGGGACTAGCGGGAGGGTTAGCACAGATACGCAGTATTTT,CASSSTGTSGRVSTDTQYF
TRBD1,NA,TRBJ1-6,TRBV5-4,TGTGCCAGCAGCCCTGGGGCAGGGGGCCTTAATTCACCCCTCCACTTT,CASSPGAGGLNSPLHF
NA,few,TRBJ2-7,TRBV28,TGTGCCAGCAGTTTAGCGGTAGCACAATCCTACGAGCAGTACTTC,CASSLAVAQSYEQYF
TRBD1,NA,TRBJ2-2,TRBV7-8,TGTGCCAGCAGTCAACAGGGGGCGATCACCGGGGAGCTGTTTTTT,CASSQQGAITGELFF
NA,NA,TRBJ2-5,TRBV7-7,TGTGCCAGCAGCTTAAATGTATACCAAGAGACCCAGTACTTC,CASSLNVYQETQYF
NA,NA,TRBJ1-6,TRBV19,TGTGCCAGTAGTATAGCGGGAGTTAATTCACCCCTCCACTTT,CASSIAGVNSPLHF
TRBD1,NA,TRBJ1-2,TRBV6-4,TGTGCCAGCAGTGCGTCGGGACAGGGTGGCTACACCTTC,CASSASGQGGYTF
TRBD1,NA,TRBJ2-2,TRBV6-5,TGTGCCAGCAGTTACTCGGGACAGAACCTTCCCGGGGAGCTGTTTTTT,CASSYSGQNLPGELFF
TRBD1,NA,TRBJ1-5,TRBV28,TGTGCCAGCAGACGTGGGACAGGAGGAAATAGCAATCAGCCCCAGCATTTT,CASRRGTGGNSNQPQHF
NA,NA,TRBJ2-1,TRBV2,TGTGCCAGCTACCTGCGGGTAGCGGCCAATGAGCAGTTCTTC,CASYLRVAANEQFF
NA,NA,TRBJ2-7,TRBV10-3,TGTGCCATCAGTGGGGGGGGACAGGACGAGGAGCAGTACTTC,CAISGGGQDEEQYF
TRBD1,once,TRBJ2-1,TRBV27,TGTGCCAGCAGTTTATGGGGGACAGGGAACTACAATGAGCAGTTCTTC,CASSLWGTGNYNEQFF
NA,NA,TRBJ1-2,TRBV7-8,TGTGCCAGCAGCTTAGTGGGCAGAGGGGGCTACACCTTC,CASSLVGRGGYTF
TRBD1,NA,TRBJ2-1,TRBV13,TGTGCCAGCAGCTTAGCCAGGGGGCGCCAGGGCAATGAGCAGTTCTTC,CASSLARGRQGNEQFF
TRBD2,NA,TRBJ2-1,TRBV7-9,TGTGCCAGCAGCTTAGTGGCTAGCGGGAAGGAATTCTTC,CASSLVASGKEFF
NA,few,TRBJ1-5,TRBV28,TGTGCCAGCAGTTTAAGAGGGAGCAATCAGCCCCAGCATTTT,CASSLRGSNQPQHF
NA,NA,TRBJ1-1,TRBV5-1,TGCGCCAGCAGCTTTTCACAGACCTCGAACACTGAAGCTTTCTTT,CASSFSQTSNTEAFF
TRBD2,few,TRBJ2-5,TRBV27,TGTGCCAGCAGTTTAAGCGGGAGGGTCTATGAGACCCAGTACTTC,CASSLSGRVYETQYF
NA,NA,TRBJ2-1,TRBV11-2,TGTGCCAGCAGCGTAATCCATGAGCAGTTCTTC,CASSVIHEQFF
TRBD1,NA,TRBJ1-5,TRBV5-3,TGTGCCAGAAGCTTGGCCATCGGACAGGGAGGGGGGTATAGCAATCAGCCCCAGCATTTT,CARSLAIGQGGGYSNQPQHF
NA,NA,TRBJ2-1,TRBV10-3,TGTGCCATCAGTGACCCCGGGCGGGCTACTGGGAATGAGCAGTTCTTC,CAISDPGRATGNEQFF
NA,NA,TRBJ1-2,TRBV5-4,TGTGCCAGCAGCTCCTCCGGGGTTTATGGCTACACCTTC,CASSSSGVYGYTF
NA,once,TRBJ1-2,TRBV2,TGTGCCAGCCCTAGACGGGGGGCCGGTGGCTACACCTTC,CASPRRGAGGYTF
NA,NA,TRBJ1-2,TRBV2,TGTGCCAGCGGAGGGAGAGGGGTTGGTTATGGCTACACCTTC,CASGGRGVGYGYTF
NA,NA,TRBJ2-7,TRBV5-1,TGCGCCAGCAGCCGCGGGGGAGGGGGGTCGGGCGAGCAGTACTTC,CASSRGGGGSGEQYF
TRBD1,NA,TRBJ1-2,TRBV7-2,TGTGCCAGCAGCGTACGACAGGGAGGTGGCTACACCTTC,CASSVRQGGGYTF
NA,NA,TRBJ2-3,TRBV19,TGTGCCAGTAGTCTCCGGGACACCACAGATACGCAGTATTTT,CASSLRDTTDTQYF
NA,NA,TRBJ2-3,TRBV20-1,TGCAGTGCACCGAGGGTGGGGACGCAGTATTTT,CSAPRVGTQYF
TRBD1,NA,TRBJ2-1,TRBV7-3,TGTGCCAGCAGCTCGGGACAGTACAATGAGCAGTTCTTC,CASSSGQYNEQFF